Below, 15 T cell receptor beta chains from the same sample are listed, as sequenced in a study of follicular helper T cells after annual influenza vaccination. Time point indicated: 2014-2015 season, pre-vaccination. The repertoire was sequenced with immunoSEQ multiplex PCR; TCRdb's copy has only in-frame clones and lacks some. In the table there are roughly 14,000 clones, approximately 78% of which are singletons. This specimen consisted of CXCR5- memory CD4+ T cells sorted from blood, obtained on the day of influenza vaccination. The origin of the receptors is an adult who received the influenza vaccine.

This chain joins TRBV5-1 and TRBJ2-5; no clear D. Germline V lookup: CDR1 SGHRS, CDR2 YFSETQ. With 2 bases removed from V and 4 bases from J, the gap between germline ends came to 9 bases. This CDR3 is built from 13 residues. The CDR3 DNA follows: TGCGCCAGCAGCTTCACGGGCGGAGAGACCCAGTACTTC. Its protein is CASSFTGGETQYF.

The chain combines TRBV5-1 with TRBJ1-1; 7 positions agree with TRBD1. Germline CDR1 is SGHRS and CDR2 is YFSETQ. The CDR3 extends over 13 amino acids. The J segment lost 3 bases and the V segment lost 7 bases, leaving 6 bases of the junction unmatched. CDR3 DNA: TGCGCCAGCCTCGGACAGGACTACACTGAAGCTTTCTTT. Residues: CASLGQDYTEAFF.

The table lists this clone with a count of one. The chain employs TRBV2 and TRBJ2-5; 8 bases agree with TRBD1. The CDR3 contains 13 residues. Germline values: CDR1 SNHLY, CDR2 FYNNEI. V trimming: 7 bases; J trimming: 3 bases; junction bases outside the gene matches: 4. The CDR3 loop is CASTRDRKETQYF. CDR3 bases: TGTGCCAGCACTCGGGACAGGAAAGAGACCCAGTACTTC. Full variable domain (missing parts from reference TRBV2 and TRBJ2-5): EPEVTQTPSHQVTQMGQEVILRCVPISNHLYFYWYRQILGQKVEFLVSFYNNEISEKSEIFDDQFSVERPDGSNFTLKIRSTKLEDSAMYFCASTRDRKETQYFGPGTRLLVL.

This clone appeared once. The V and J genes are TRBV27 and TRBJ1-2; no definite D call. The germline V and J ends were trimmed by 6 bases and 5 bases, with 10 bases remaining between them. Germline V lookup: CDR1 MNHEY, CDR2 SMNVEV (reference sequence). The CDR3 runs to 12 residues. CDR3 DNA: TGTGCCAGCAGAACCCCTTCTTATGGCTACACCTTC. Protein product: CASRTPSYGYTF.

V usage is TRBV19 and J usage is TRBJ2-1, with D perhaps assigned TRBD1 or TRBD2 (6 bases each). The CDR3 runs to 12 residues. Looked up from germline, CDR1 is LNHDA and CDR2 is SQIVND (reference sequence). Trimming removed 11 bases from V and 3 bases from J, with 11 bases in between. CDR3 nucleotides: TGTGCCTCGGGGGCAAGCTACAATGAGCAGTTCTTC. It encodes CASGASYNEQFF.

The chain couples TRBV5-4 to TRBJ1-2; 7 bases match TRBD1. Germline CDR1 is SGHNT and CDR2 is YYREEE (reference sequence). The CDR3 length is 15 residues. With V trimmed by 4 bases and J by 8 bases, 14 bases remained unmatched. The CDR3 region has the DNA TGTGCCAGCAGCCAAGGTACAGGGGATATGCGGGGCTACACCTTC. As protein: CASSQGTGDMRGYTF.

In nucleotides, the CDR3 is TGTGCCATCAGTGGCCCGGAGGGGTCTGGGGCCAACGTCCTGACTTTC. Translated: CAISGPEGSGANVLTF. V and J are TRBV10-3 and TRBJ2-6; the D gene is possibly TRBD2 (6 bases). CDR3 length equals 16 residues. Trimming cost V 4 bases and J 1 base, with 11 bases left between them. Germline CDR1 is ENHRY and CDR2 is SYGVKD.

The rearrangement links TRBV7-8 to TRBJ2-1; a weak D match, TRBD1 (6 bases). Germline V lookup: CDR1 SGHVS, CDR2 FQNEAQ. The germline V and J ends were trimmed by 1 base and 2 bases, with 9 bases remaining between them. The CDR3 spans 15 residues. CDR3 amino acids: CASSLEQGTYNEQFF. The CDR3 nucleotides are TGTGCCAGCAGCTTAGAACAGGGAACCTACAATGAGCAGTTCTTC.

CDR3 sequence (DNA): TGCGCCAGCAGCCAAGGGGACAGGGGCCCTACCTATGGCTACACCTTC. As protein: CASSQGDRGPTYGYTF. V and J are TRBV4-3 and TRBJ1-2; 10 bases agree with TRBD1. Unmatched junction bases numbered 6, after V lost 1 base and J lost 4 bases. The CDR3 runs to 16 residues. Germline V CDR1 and CDR2: LGHNA, YSLEER.

The chain has TRBV4-1 and TRBJ1-2; D is uncertain. This CDR3 comprises 15 residues. The ends were cut back, 4 bases at V and 0 bases at J, with 12 bases in the middle. Germline V gene data show CDR1 as MGHRA and CDR2 as YSYEKL. CDR3 sequence reads: CASSPLNPTNYGYTF. CDR3 bases: TGCGCCAGCAGCCCCTTAAACCCTACTAACTATGGCTACACCTTC.

CDR3 nucleotide sequence: TGCAGCGCGACTAGCGGGGGAGATACGCAGTATTTT. Amino acid sequence: CSATSGGDTQYF. The rearrangement joins TRBV29-1 to TRBJ2-3; 12 bases match TRBD2. V lost 7 bases, J lost 5 bases, and 1 base stayed unmatched. Germline V lookup: CDR1 SQVTM, CDR2 ANQGSEA. This CDR3 contains 12 residues.

V gene TRBV7-9 combines with J gene TRBJ1-3, with a tentative D call TRBD1 (5 bases). CDR1 is SEHNR, CDR2 FQNEAQ, per germline (reference sequence). The germline V and J ends were trimmed by 5 bases and 3 bases, with 14 bases remaining between them. The CDR3 is made up of 15 amino acids. The CDR3 loop reads CASSGIGTGGNTIYF. Written as DNA, the CDR3 is TGTGCCAGCAGCGGCATAGGGACGGGTGGAAACACCATATATTTT.

This chain joins TRBV4-3 and TRBJ1-5; tentative D call: TRBD1 (6 bases). CDR1 is LGHNA and CDR2 is YSLEER in the germline V gene. This CDR3 is built from 16 residues. V lost 0 bases and J 0 bases, leaving 9 bases between the germline ends. The CDR3: CASSQEAGVSNQPQHF. In DNA, the CDR3 is TGCGCCAGCAGCCAAGAGGCAGGGGTTAGCAATCAGCCCCAGCATTTT.

The chain employs TRBV10-3 and TRBJ2-7, with 10 bases fitting TRBD2. The germline gives CDR1 ENHRY, CDR2 SYGVKD. The CDR3 contains 15 residues. Trimming removed 4 bases from V and 2 bases from J; junction bases left unmatched: 5. This CDR3 reads CAISGSGGVTYEQYF. The CDR3 DNA reads TGTGCCATCAGTGGGAGCGGGGGGGTGACCTACGAGCAGTACTTC.

This clone was observed once. This chain links TRBV5-1 with TRBJ2-5; D remains unclear. This CDR3 region has 11 residues. CDR1 and CDR2 (germline): SGHRS, YFSETQ. V lost 4 bases, J lost 2 bases, and 3 bases lay in between. DNA for the CDR3: TGCGCCAGCAGCAAACAAGAGACCCAGTACTTC. Amino acid sequence: CASSKQETQYF.